These 2 T cell receptor beta chains were sequenced from one sample in a study of blood T cells in healthy people across ages. A sample-barcoded 5' primer and a J-beta primer mix were used in a second PCR of roughly 7 to 12 cycles. TCRdb reprocessed the 5' RACE reads via MiXCR and lists one record per CDR3 protein. The sample lists some 1.8 million distinct CDR3 sequences, about two fifths occurring once. Input material: blood. Source of these receptors: a human donor in good health.

This clonotype was counted ten times or more. The chain combines TRBV4-3 with TRBJ1-2; D may be TRBD1 (6 bases). The V and J ends lost 2 bases and 4 bases respectively, with 14 bases between them. Germline V lookup: CDR1 LGHNA, CDR2 YSLEER. This CDR3 contains 15 residues. CDR3 bases: TGCGCCAGCAGCCAAAGGGGGGGCAGATCCTATGGCTACACCTTC. Protein: CASSQRGGRSYGYTF.

The rearrangement uses TRBV2 and TRBJ1-4; tentatively, D is TRBD1 (6 bases). Between the trimmed V and J ends, which lost 7 bases and 7 bases, there was a span of 16 bases. The CDR3 runs to 14 residues. Germline assignment: CDR1 SNHLY and CDR2 FYNNEI. The CDR3 sequence: CASTLQGAGEKLFF. As DNA, the CDR3 is TGTGCCAGCACCCTACAGGGAGCAGGTGAAAAACTGTTTTTT.